These 6 T cell receptor beta chains were all obtained from the same sample, sequenced in a study of T-cell memory formation after mild COVID-19. TCRdb re-called the 5' RACE reads with MiXCR, one entry per CDR3 protein. This table has 150,000 to 200,000 distinct CDR3 sequences, 16% appearing once. Sequencing used PBMCs or a T cell subset sorted from them (not recorded which). These receptors originate from an adult woman who had mild COVID-19 (a few samples of this study predate the infection). Cell type and time point are not known.

This clonotype was picked up a small number of times. In nucleotides, the CDR3 is TGTGCCAGCAGCAGTGTAGCTGCCTACGAGCAGTACTTC. Residues: CASSSVAAYEQYF. The V and J genes are TRBV14 and TRBJ2-7; no reliable D call. With 5 bases removed from V and 2 bases from J, the gap between germline ends came to 10 bases. Germline CDR1 SGHDN, CDR2 FVKESK. The CDR3 runs to 13 residues.

This clonotype was detected only once. The rearrangement uses TRBV4-1 and TRBJ2-7; tentative D call: TRBD1 (6 bases). Germline CDR1 MGHRA, CDR2 YSYEKL. The CDR3 length is 15 residues. V was cut by 0 bases and J by 6 bases, with 15 bases left in between. The CDR3 is CASSQESQGTREQYF. CDR3 coding DNA: TGCGCCAGCAGCCAAGAATCACAGGGTACGCGCGAGCAGTACTTC.

The chain combines TRBV9 with TRBJ2-3; tentative D call: TRBD2 (6 bases). The ends were cut back, 0 bases at V and 1 base at J, with 12 bases in the middle. CDR1 and CDR2 (germline): SGDLS, YYNGEE. The CDR3 contains 16 residues. The CDR3 loop reads CASSVGPGVGTDTQYF. The DNA for the CDR3 is TGTGCCAGCAGCGTAGGTCCGGGAGTGGGCACAGATACGCAGTATTTT.

In this sample, this clonotype turned up once. The chain uses TRBV4-1 and TRBJ1-3, with 7 bases that match TRBD1. The V gene's germline CDR1 is MGHRA and CDR2 YSYEKL. The CDR3 covers 16 residues. J gave up 7 bases and V 1 base, and 10 bases lay outside the gene matches. The CDR3 sequence: CASSQGRGRGVNTIYF. The CDR3 bases are TGCGCCAGCAGCCAAGGAAGGGGGCGCGGGGTTAACACCATATATTTT.

The chain joins TRBV2 to TRBJ1-2; 7 bases fit TRBD1. V shed 5 bases and J 4 bases; nucleotides not matched to a gene: 10. The CDR3 totals 15 residues. Per the germline V gene, CDR1 is SNHLY and CDR2 is FYNNEI. DNA for the CDR3: TGTGCCAGCAGTCTCCTCCCGGGACAGCTCTATGGCTACACCTTC. It translates to CASSLLPGQLYGYTF.

The chain couples TRBV18 to TRBJ2-7; D gene unclear. Germline-derived CDR1 and CDR2 are KGHSH and LQKENI. CDR3 length: 15 amino acids. The germline V and J ends were trimmed by 2 bases and 0 bases, with 11 bases remaining between them. CDR3 protein: CASSPGVVTSYEQYF. The DNA for the CDR3 is TGTGCCAGCTCACCAGGGGTCGTTACCTCCTACGAGCAGTACTTC.